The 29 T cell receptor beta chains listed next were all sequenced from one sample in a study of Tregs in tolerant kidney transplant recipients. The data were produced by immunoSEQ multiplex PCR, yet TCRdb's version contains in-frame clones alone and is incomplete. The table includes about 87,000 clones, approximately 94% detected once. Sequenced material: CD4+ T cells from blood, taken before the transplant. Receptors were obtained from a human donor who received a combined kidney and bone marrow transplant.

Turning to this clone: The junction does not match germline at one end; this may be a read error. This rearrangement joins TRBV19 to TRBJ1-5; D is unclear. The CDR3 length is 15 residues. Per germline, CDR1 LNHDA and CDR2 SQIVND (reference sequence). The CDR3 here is CTSSGNTRGNQPQHF. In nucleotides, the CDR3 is TGTACCAGTAGTGGGAACACGCGAGGGAATCAGCCCCAGCATTTT.

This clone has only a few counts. CDR3 sequence reads: CASSLGFSVPNQPQHF. For the CDR3, the DNA is TGTGCCAGCAGCTTAGGGTTCTCGGTTCCCAATCAGCCCCAGCATTTT. The genes are TRBV7-2 and TRBJ1-5; D call uncertain. Germline V gene data show CDR1 as SGHTA and CDR2 as FQGNSA. The CDR3 extends over 16 amino acids. Trimming shortened V by 1 base and J by 3 bases, and 13 bases separated the two germline ends.

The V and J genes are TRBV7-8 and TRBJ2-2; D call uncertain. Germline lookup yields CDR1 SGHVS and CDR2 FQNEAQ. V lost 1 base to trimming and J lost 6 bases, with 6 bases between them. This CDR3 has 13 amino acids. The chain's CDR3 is CASSLEAAGELFF. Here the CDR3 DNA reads TGTGCCAGCAGCTTAGAGGCGGCCGGGGAGCTGTTTTTT.

CDR3 sequence (DNA): TGCGCCAGCAGCCTAGGCCACGGAAACTATGAAGCTTTCTTT. This gives the protein CASSLGHGNYEAFF. The chain links TRBV4-3 to TRBJ1-1; no reliable D call. The germline CDR1 and CDR2 sequences are LGHNA and YSLEER. Trimming shortened V by 4 bases and J by 7 bases, and 16 bases separated the two germline ends. This CDR3 region has 14 residues.

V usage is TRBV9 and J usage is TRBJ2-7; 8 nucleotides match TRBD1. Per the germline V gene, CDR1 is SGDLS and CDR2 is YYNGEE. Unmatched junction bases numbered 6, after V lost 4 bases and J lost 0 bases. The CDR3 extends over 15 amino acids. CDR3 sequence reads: CASSPRTGSSYEQYF. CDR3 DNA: TGTGCCAGCAGCCCAAGGACAGGGAGCTCCTACGAGCAGTACTTC.

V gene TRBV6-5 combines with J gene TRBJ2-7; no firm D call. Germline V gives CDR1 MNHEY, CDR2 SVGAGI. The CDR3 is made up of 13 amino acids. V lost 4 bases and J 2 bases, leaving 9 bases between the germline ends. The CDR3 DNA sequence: TGTGCCAGCAGTTGGTCCACAGCCTACGAGCAGTACTTC. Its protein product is CASSWSTAYEQYF.

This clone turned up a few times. The chain's CDR3 is CASSSQGRGNTGELFF. CDR3 bases: TGTGCCAGCAGTTCCCAAGGACGGGGGAACACCGGGGAGCTGTTTTTT. The rearrangement uses TRBV28 and TRBJ2-2; D perhaps matches TRBD2 (5 bases). V lost 4 bases to trimming and J lost 1 base, with 13 bases between them. Germline lookup yields CDR1 MDHEN and CDR2 SYDVKM. The CDR3 totals 16 residues.

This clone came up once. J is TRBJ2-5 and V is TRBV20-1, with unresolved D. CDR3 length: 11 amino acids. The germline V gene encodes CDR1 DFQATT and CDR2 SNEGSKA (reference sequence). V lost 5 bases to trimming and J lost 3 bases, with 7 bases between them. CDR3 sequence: CSAEDKETQYF. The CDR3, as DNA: TGCAGTGCTGAGGATAAAGAGACCCAGTACTTC.

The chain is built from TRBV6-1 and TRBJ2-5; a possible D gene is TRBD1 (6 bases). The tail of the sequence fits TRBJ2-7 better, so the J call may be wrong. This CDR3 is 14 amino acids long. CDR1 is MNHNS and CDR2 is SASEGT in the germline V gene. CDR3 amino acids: CASSVSTGLYEQYF. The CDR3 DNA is TGTGCCAGCAGTGTGTCGACAGGCCTTTACGAGCAGTACTTC.

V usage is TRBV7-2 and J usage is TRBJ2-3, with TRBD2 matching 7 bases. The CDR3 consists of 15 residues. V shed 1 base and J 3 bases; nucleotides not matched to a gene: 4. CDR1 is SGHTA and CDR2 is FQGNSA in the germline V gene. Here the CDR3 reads CASSLGVGGTDTQYF. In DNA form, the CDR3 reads TGTGCCAGCAGCTTAGGAGTGGGGGGGACAGATACGCAGTATTTT.

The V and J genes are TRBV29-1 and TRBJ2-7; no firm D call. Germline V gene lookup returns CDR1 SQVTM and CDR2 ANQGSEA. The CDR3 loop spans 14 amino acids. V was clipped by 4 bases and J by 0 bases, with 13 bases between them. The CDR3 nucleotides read TGCAGCGTTGCAGGCAGCCTTAGCTCCTACGAGCAGTACTTC. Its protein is CSVAGSLSSYEQYF.

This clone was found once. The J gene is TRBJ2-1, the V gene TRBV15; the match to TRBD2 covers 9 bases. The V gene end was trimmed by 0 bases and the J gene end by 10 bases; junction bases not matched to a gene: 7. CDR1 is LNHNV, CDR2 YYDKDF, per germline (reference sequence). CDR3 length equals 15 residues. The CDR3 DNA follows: TGTGCCACCAGCAGAGATCCCGCTAGCGGGAACGAGCAGTTCTTC. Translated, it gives CATSRDPASGNEQFF.

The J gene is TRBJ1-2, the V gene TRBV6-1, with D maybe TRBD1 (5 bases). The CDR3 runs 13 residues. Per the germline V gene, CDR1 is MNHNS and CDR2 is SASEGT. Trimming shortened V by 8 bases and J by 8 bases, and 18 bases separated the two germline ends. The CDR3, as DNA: TGTGCCAGCCAAAGGGGCAGGTCAGAGGGCTACACCTTC. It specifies CASQRGRSEGYTF.

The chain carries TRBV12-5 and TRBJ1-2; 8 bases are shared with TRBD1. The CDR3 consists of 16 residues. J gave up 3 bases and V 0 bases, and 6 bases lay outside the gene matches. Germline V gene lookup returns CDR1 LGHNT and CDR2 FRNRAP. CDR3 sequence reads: CASGLVTGGEHYGYTF. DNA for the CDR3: TGTGCTAGTGGTTTGGTTACAGGGGGGGAGCACTATGGCTACACCTTC. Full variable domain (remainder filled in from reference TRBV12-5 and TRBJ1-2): DARVTQTPRHKVTEMGQEVTMRCQPILGHNTVFWYRQTMMQGLELLAYFRNRAPLDDSGMPKDRFSAEMPDATLATLKIQPSEPRDSAVYFCASGLVTGGEHYGYTFGSGTRLTVV.

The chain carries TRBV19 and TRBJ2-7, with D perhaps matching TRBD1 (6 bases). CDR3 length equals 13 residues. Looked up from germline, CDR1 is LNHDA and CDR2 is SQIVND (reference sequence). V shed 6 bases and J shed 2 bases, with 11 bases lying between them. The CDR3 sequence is CASSRDKAYEQYF. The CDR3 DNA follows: TGTGCCAGTAGCAGGGACAAGGCCTACGAGCAGTACTTC.

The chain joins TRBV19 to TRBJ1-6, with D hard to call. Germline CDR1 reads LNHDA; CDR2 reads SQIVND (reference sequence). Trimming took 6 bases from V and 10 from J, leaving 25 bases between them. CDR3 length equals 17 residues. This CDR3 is CASRTSGNEISMSPLHF. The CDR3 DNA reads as TGTGCCAGTAGGACCTCCGGGAACGAAATTTCTATGTCACCCCTCCACTTT.

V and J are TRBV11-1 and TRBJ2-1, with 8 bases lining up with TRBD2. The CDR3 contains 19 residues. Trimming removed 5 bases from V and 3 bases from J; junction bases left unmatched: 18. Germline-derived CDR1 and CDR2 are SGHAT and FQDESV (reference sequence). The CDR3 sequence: CASSPGGAGQRGGYNEQFF. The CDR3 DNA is TGTGCCAGCAGCCCCGGGGGGGCGGGCCAAAGAGGGGGCTACAATGAGCAGTTCTTC.

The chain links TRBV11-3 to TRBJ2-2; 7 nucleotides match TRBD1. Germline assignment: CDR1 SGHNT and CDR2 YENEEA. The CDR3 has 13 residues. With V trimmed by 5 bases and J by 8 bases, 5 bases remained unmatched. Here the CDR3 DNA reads TGTGCCAGCAGCCGACAGGGAAGGGGGGAGCTGTTTTTT. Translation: CASSRQGRGELFF.

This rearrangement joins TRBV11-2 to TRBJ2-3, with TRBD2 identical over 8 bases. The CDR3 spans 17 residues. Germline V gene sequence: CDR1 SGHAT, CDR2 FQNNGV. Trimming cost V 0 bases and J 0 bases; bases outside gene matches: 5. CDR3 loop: CASSLDLAGPSTDTQYF. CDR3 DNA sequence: TGTGCCAGCAGCTTAGATCTAGCGGGTCCTAGCACAGATACGCAGTATTTT.

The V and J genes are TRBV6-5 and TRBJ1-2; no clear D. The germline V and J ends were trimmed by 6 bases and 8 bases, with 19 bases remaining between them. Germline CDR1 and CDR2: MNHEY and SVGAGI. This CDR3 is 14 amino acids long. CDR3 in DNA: TGTGCCAGCAGCGCGTACAGTCCTTCGTGGGGCTACACCTTC. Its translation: CASSAYSPSWGYTF.

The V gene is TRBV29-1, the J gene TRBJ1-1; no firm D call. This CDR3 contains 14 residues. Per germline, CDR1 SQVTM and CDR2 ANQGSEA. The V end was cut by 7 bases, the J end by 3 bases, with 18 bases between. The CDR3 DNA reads TGCAGCGGTGGAGAGACCGGGTGGGACACTGAAGCTTTCTTT. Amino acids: CSGGETGWDTEAFF.

CDR3 nucleotides: TGTGCCAGCAGCTCCTCCAGGATTAGCACAGATACGCAGTATTTT. The encoded protein is CASSSSRISTDTQYF. The chain couples TRBV6-5 to TRBJ2-3; D is ambiguous. V lost 6 bases and J lost 0, with 13 bases in between. The V gene's germline CDR1 is MNHEY and CDR2 SVGAGI. CDR3 length equals 15 residues.

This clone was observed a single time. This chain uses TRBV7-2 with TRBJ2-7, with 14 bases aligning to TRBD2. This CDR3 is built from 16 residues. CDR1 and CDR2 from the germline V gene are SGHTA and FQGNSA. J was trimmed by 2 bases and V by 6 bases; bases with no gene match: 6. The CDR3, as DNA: TGTGCCAGCAGTCTCGGACTAGCGGGAGGCACCTACGAGCAGTACTTC. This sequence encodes CASSLGLAGGTYEQYF.

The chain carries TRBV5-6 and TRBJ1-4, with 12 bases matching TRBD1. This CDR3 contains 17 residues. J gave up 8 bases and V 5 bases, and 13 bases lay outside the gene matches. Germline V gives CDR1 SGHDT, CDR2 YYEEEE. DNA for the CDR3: TGTGCCAGCAGTTGGGACAGGGGGCTACGGCTTGGGGAAAAACTGTTTTTT. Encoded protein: CASSWDRGLRLGEKLFF. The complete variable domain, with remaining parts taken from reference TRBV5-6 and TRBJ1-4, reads DAGVTQSPTHLIKTRGQQVTLRCSPKSGHDTVSWYQQALGQGPQFIFQYYEEEERQRGNFPDRFSGHQFPNYSSELNVNALLLGDSALYLCASSWDRGLRLGEKLFFGSGTQLSVL.

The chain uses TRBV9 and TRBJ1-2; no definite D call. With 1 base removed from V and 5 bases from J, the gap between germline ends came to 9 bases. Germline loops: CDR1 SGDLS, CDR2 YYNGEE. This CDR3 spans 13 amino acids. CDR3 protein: CASSVRSGYGYTF. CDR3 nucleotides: TGTGCCAGCAGCGTAAGGTCCGGGTATGGCTACACCTTC. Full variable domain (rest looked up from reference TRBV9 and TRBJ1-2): DSGVTQTPKHLITATGQRVTLRCSPRSGDLSVYWYQQSLDQGLQFLIQYYNGEERAKGNILERFSAQQFPDLHSELNLSSLELGDSALYFCASSVRSGYGYTFGSGTRLTVV.

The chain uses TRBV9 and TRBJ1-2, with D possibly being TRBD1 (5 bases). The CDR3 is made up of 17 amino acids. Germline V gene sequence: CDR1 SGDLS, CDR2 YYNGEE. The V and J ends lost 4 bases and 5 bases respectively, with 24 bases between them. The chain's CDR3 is CASSLNDVARGRYGYTF. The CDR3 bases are TGTGCCAGCAGCCTAAATGATGTAGCGCGGGGGAGGTATGGCTACACCTTC.

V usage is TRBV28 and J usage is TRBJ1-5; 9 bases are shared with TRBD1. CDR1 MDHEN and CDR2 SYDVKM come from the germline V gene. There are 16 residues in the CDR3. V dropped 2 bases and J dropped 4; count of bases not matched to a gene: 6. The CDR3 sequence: CASSLGGTGPNQPQHF. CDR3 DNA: TGTGCCAGCAGTTTAGGTGGGACAGGGCCTAATCAGCCCCAGCATTTT.

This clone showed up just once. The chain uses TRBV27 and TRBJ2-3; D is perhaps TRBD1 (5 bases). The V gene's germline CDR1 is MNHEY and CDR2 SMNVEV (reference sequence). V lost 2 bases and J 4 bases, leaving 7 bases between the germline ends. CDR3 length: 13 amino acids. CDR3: CASSLQGSDTQYF. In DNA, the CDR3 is TGTGCCAGCAGTTTACAGGGATCAGATACGCAGTATTTT.

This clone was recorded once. The CDR3 coding sequence is TGTGCCACCAGCAGAGGGGCGGGGGCTGCAGGCACTGAAGCTTTCTTT. It encodes CATSRGAGAAGTEAFF. The V gene is TRBV15, the J gene TRBJ1-1, with D tentatively TRBD1 (6 bases). Germline V lookup: CDR1 LNHNV, CDR2 YYDKDF (reference sequence). Trimming pared 1 base from V and 4 bases from J, leaving 16 bases between. CDR3 length: 16 amino acids.